This T cell receptor beta chain derives from a study of T cells after yellow fever vaccination. Study-wide results and limits: Weaker overall, the secondary response nonetheless peaked faster (day 5 versus 15). Only a small proportion of the clonotypes turned up in both the CD4 and the CD8 compartments, likely arising from convergent recombination. Post-booster samples contained most primary-vaccination clones (approximately 96% CD4, about 90% CD8).

Trimming stripped 7 bases from V and 5 bases from J, with 12 bases between. This CDR3 spans 12 amino acids. From germline, CDR1 is SQVTM and CDR2 ANQGSEA. TCRdb re-called the 5' RACE reads with MiXCR, one entry per CDR3 protein. There are approximately 74,000 distinct CDR3 sequences in the sample; about 6% occur only once, and roughly 2.2% lies in the top ten. The sample holds many counts of this clonotype. Its antigen is unknown. Sequences were derived from CD4+ T cells sorted from PBMCs, sampled more than 14 days after the first yellow fever vaccination. The gene calls are TRBV29-1 and TRBJ2-1; D not resolved. The TCR was taken from a man between 18 and 35 years old who received the YFV17D yellow fever vaccine. As DNA, the CDR3 is TGCAGCGGCCTTGATGTAAACAATGAGCAGTTCTTC. Translating gives CSGLDVNNEQFF.